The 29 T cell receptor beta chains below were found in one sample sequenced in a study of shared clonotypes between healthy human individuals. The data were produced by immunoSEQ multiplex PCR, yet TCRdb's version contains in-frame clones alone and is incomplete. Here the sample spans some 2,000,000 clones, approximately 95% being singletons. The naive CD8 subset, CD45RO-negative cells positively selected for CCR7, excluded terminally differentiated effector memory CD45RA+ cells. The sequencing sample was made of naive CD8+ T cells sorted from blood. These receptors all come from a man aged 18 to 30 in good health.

Here the CDR3 reads CASSSSGSAEAFF. The CDR3, as DNA: TGTGCCAGCAGTTCGTCAGGGTCGGCTGAAGCTTTCTTT. The chain is built from TRBV6-5 and TRBJ1-1; perhaps TRBD1 as D (5 bases). The CDR3 extends over 13 amino acids. Germline V lookup: CDR1 MNHEY, CDR2 SVGAGI. V lost 4 bases, J lost 6 bases, and 12 bases lay in between.

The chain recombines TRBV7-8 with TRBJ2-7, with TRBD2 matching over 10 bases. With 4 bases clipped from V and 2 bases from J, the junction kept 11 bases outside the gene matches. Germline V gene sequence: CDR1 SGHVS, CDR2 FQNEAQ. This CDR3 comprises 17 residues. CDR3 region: CASSSVLAGVIPYEQYF. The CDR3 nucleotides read TGTGCCAGCAGCTCGGTTCTAGCGGGAGTTATCCCCTACGAGCAGTACTTC.

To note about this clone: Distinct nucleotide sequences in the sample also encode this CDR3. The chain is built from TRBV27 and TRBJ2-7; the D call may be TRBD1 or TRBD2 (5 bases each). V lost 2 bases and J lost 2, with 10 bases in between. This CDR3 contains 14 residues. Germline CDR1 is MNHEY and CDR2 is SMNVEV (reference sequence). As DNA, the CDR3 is TGTGCCAGCAGTTTAGGTTTGGGGGCCTACGAGCAGTACTTC. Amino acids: CASSLGLGAYEQYF.

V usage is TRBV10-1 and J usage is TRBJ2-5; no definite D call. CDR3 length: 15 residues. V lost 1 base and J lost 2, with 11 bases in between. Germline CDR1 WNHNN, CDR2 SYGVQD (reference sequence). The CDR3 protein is CASSEYTGEQETQYF. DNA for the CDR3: TGCGCCAGCAGTGAGTATACTGGAGAACAAGAGACCCAGTACTTC.

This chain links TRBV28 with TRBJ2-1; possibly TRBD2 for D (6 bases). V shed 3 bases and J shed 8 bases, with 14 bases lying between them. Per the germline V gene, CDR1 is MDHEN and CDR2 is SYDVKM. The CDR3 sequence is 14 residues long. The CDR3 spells CASSLTGEFYEQFF. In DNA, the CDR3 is TGTGCCAGCAGTTTGACGGGAGAGTTTTATGAGCAGTTCTTC.

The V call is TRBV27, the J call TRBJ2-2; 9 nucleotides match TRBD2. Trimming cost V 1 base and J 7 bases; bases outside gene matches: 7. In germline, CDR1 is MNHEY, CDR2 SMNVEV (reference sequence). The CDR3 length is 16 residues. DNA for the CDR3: TGTGCCAGCAGTTTATTAGCGGGGGCGGGGATCGGGGAGCTGTTTTTT. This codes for CASSLLAGAGIGELFF.

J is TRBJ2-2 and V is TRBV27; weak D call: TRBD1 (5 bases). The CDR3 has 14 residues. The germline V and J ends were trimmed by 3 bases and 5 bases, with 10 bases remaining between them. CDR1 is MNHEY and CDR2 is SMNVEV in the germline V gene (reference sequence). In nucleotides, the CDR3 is TGTGCCAGCAGTTTCCAGGGTTTGACCGGGGAGCTGTTTTTT. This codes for CASSFQGLTGELFF.

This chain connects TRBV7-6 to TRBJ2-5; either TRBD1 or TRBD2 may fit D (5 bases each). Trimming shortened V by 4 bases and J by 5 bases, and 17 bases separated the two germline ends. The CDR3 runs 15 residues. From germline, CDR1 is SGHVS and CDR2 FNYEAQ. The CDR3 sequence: CASSSQIEGQETQYF. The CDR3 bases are TGTGCCAGCAGCTCCCAAATAGAGGGGCAGGAGACCCAGTACTTC. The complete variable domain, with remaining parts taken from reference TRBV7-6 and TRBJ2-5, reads GAGVSQSPRYKVTKRGQDVALRCDPISGHVSLYWYRQALGQGPEFLTYFNYEAQQDKSGLPNDRFSAERPEGSISTLTIQRTEQRDSAMYRCASSSQIEGQETQYFGPGTRLLVL.

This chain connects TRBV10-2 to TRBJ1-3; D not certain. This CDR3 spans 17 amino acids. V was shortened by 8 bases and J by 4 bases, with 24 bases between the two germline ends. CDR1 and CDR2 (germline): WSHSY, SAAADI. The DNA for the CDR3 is TGCGCCAGCGCAGAATACGTCGGGAGATCCCTCGGAAACACCATATATTTT. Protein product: CASAEYVGRSLGNTIYF.

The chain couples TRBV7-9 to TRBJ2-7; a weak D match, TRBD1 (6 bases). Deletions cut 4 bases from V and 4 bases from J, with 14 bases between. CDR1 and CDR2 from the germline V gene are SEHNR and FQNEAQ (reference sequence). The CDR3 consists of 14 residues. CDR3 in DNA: TGTGCCAGCAGCTACACCGGACAGTCTTACGAGCAGTACTTC. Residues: CASSYTGQSYEQYF.

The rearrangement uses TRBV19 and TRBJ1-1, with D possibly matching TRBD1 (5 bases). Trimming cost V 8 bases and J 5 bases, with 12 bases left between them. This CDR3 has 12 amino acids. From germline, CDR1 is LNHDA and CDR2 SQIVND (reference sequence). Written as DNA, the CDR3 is TGTGCCAGTTTCGGGGGGATTACTGAAGCTTTCTTT. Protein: CASFGGITEAFF.

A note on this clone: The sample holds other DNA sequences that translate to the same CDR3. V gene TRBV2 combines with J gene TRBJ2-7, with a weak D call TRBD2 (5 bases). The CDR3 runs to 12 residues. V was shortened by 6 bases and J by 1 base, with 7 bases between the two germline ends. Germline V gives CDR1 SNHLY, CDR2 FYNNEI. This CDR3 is CASRGDSYEQYF. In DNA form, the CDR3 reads TGTGCCAGCAGGGGAGATTCCTACGAGCAGTACTTC.

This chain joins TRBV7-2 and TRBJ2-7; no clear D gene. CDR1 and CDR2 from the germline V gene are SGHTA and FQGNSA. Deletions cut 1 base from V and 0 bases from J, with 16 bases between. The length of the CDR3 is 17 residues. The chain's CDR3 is CASSLDPSLLHSYEQYF. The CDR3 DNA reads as TGTGCCAGCAGCTTAGACCCCTCACTTCTCCACTCCTACGAGCAGTACTTC. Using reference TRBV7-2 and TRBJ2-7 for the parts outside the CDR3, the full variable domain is GAGVSQSPSNKVTEKGKDVELRCDPISGHTALYWYRQSLGQGLEFLIYFQGNSAPDKSGLPSDRFSAERTGGSVSTLTIQRTQQEDSAVYLCASSLDPSLLHSYEQYFGPGTRLTVT.

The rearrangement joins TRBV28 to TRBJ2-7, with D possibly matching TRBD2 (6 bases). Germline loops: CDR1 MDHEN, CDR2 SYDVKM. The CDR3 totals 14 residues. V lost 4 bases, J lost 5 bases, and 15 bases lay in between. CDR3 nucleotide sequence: TGTGCCAGCAGTTCGCCGGGACTGTCCGACGAGCAGTACTTC. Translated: CASSSPGLSDEQYF.

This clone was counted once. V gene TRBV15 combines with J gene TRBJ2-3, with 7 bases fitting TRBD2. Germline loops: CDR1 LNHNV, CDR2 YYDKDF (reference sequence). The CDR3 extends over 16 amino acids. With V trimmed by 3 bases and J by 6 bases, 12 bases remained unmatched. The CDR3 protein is CATSSRDYPSVDTQYF. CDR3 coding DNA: TGTGCCACCAGCAGCCGGGACTACCCTTCGGTTGATACGCAGTATTTT.

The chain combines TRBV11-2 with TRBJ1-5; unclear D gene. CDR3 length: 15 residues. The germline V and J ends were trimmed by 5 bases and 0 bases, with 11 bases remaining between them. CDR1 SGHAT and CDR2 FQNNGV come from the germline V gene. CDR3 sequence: CASSPGFGSNQPQHF. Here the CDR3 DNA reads TGTGCCAGCAGCCCGGGTTTCGGTAGCAATCAGCCCCAGCATTTT.

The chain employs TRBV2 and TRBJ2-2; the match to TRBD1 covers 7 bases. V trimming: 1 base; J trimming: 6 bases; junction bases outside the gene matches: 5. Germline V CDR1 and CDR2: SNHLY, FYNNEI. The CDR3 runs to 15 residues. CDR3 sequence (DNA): TGTGCCAGCAGTGAAGGACAGGGTAGTCCCGGGGAGCTGTTTTTT. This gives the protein CASSEGQGSPGELFF. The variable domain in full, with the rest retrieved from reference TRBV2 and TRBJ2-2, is EPEVTQTPSHQVTQMGQEVILRCVPISNHLYFYWYRQILGQKVEFLVSFYNNEISEKSEIFDDQFSVERPDGSNFTLKIRSTKLEDSAMYFCASSEGQGSPGELFFGEGSRLTVL.

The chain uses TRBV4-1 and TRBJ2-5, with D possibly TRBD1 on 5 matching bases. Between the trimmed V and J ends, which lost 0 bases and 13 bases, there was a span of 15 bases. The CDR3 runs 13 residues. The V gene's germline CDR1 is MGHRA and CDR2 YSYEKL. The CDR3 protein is CASSQDPTGPWYF. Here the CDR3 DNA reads TGCGCCAGCAGCCAAGATCCTACAGGTCCCTGGTACTTC.

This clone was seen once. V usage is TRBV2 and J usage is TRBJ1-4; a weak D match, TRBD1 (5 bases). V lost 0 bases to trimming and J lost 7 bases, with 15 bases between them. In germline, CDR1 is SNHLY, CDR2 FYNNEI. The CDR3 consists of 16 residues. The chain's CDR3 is CASSEAQRDGGEKLFF. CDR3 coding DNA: TGTGCCAGCAGTGAAGCCCAAAGGGACGGGGGTGAAAAACTGTTTTTT.

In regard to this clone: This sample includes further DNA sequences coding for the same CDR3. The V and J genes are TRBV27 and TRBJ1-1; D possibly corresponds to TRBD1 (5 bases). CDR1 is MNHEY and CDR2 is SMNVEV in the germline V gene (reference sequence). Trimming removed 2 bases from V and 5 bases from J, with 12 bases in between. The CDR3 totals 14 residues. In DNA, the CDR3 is TGTGCCAGCAGTTTACTCGGGGGGGATACTGAAGCTTTCTTT. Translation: CASSLLGGDTEAFF.

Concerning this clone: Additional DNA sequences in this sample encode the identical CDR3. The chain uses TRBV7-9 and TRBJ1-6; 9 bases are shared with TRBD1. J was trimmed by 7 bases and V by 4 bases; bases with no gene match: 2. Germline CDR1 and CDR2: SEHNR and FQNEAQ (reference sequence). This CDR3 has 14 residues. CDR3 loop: CASSSGQGNSPLHF. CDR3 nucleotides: TGTGCCAGCAGCTCCGGACAGGGGAATTCACCCCTCCACTTT.

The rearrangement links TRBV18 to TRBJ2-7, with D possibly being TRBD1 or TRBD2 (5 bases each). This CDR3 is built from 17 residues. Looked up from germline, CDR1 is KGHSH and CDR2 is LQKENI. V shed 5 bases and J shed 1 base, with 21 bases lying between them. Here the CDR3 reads CASSLGLVEGSSYEQYF. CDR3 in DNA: TGTGCCAGCTCATTGGGGCTGGTCGAGGGGTCATCCTACGAGCAGTACTTC.

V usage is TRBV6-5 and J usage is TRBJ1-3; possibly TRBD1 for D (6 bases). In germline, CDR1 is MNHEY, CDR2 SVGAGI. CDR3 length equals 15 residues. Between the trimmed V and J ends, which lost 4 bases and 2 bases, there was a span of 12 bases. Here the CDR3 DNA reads TGTGCCAGCAGTTCCCTGACAGGCACTGGAAACACCATATATTTT. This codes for CASSSLTGTGNTIYF.

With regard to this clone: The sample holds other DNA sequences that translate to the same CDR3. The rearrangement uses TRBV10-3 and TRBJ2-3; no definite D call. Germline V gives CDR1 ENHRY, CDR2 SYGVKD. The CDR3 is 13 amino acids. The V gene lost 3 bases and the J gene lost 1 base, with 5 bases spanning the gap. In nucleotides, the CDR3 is TGTGCCATCAGTGATGTGGGCACAGATACGCAGTATTTT. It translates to CAISDVGTDTQYF.

The CDR3 DNA follows: TGTGCCAGCAGCTTAGGAGTGGTTGGAGCGGGAGTTTACAATGAGCAGTTCTTC. Protein sequence: CASSLGVVGAGVYNEQFF. This rearrangement joins TRBV7-8 to TRBJ2-1, with 8 nucleotides matching TRBD2. Germline V gene data show CDR1 as SGHVS and CDR2 as FQNEAQ. The CDR3 is 18 residues long. The trim removed 1 base at V and 4 bases at J, leaving 12 bases unmatched.

The CDR3, as DNA: TGTGCCAGCCGAGGGCCCAGGGGATATGGCTACGAGCAGTACTTC. Translating it yields CASRGPRGYGYEQYF. The chain has TRBV27 and TRBJ2-7; tentative D call: TRBD1 (6 bases). Germline V gene data show CDR1 as MNHEY and CDR2 as SMNVEV (reference sequence). Trimming took off 8 bases at V and 3 bases at J, with 20 bases between the two ends. The CDR3 consists of 15 residues.

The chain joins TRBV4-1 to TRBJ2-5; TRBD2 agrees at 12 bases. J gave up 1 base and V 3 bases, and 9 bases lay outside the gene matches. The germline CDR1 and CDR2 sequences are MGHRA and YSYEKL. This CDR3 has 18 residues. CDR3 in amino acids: CASSHTGASGGAQETQYF. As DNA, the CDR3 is TGCGCCAGCAGCCACACTGGAGCTAGCGGGGGGGCCCAAGAGACCCAGTACTTC.

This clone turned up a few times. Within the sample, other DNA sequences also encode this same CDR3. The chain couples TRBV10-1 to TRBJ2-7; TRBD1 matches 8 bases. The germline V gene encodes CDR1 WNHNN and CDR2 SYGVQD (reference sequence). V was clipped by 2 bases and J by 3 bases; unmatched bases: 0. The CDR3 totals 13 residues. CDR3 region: CASSEGQGYEQYF. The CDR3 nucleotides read TGCGCCAGCAGTGAGGGACAGGGCTACGAGCAGTACTTC.

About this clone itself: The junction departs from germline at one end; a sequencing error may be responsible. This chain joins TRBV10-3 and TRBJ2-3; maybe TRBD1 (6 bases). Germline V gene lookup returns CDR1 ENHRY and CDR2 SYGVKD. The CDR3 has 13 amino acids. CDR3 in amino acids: CAIRDSSTDTQYF. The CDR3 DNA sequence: TGTGCCATCAGGGACAGTAGCACGGATACGCAGTATTTT.